The source of this T cell receptor beta chain is a study of cytomegalovirus exposure and HLA in healthy donors. Looking at the study overall: Unique TCRs numbering 75 million to 95 million, obtained from HLA-typed donors, made up an early data release. Study-level results: TRBV6-2, TRBV6-3 and some other V segments were excluded as indistinguishable. TCR beta sequences reportedly predicted most subjects' HLA-A and HLA-B alleles accurately.

As to this clone: Antigen unknown.

Germline lookup yields CDR1 SGHTA and CDR2 FQGNSA. The CDR3 length is 15 residues. The PCR ran on 60 Vbeta and 13 Jbeta primers. Using immunoSEQ multiplex PCR, the repertoire was profiled, and TCRdb retains in-frame clones only, with some absent. The repertoire holds roughly 200,000 clones, with approximately 86% as singletons. The TCR was taken from a boy between 2 and 10 years old in good health and CMV-seronegative. This chain uses TRBV7-2 with TRBJ2-5, with 8 bases that match TRBD1. The J call may be wrong; the DNA end is better matched by TRBJ2-7. Sequencing was performed on PBMCs. CDR3 in DNA: TGTGCCAGCAGCTTAGCGATCCAGGGGGCGTACGAGCAGTACTTC. This sequence encodes CASSLAIQGAYEQYF.